The TCR beta chain under discussion was sequenced for a study of control samples from healthy donors and cancer patients. This CDR3 is built from 16 residues. The germline V gene encodes CDR1 LNHDA and CDR2 SQIVND (reference sequence). With respect to this clone: The junction and the germline gene differ at one end; a read error may be behind it.

Repertoires were generated with immunoSEQ multiplex PCR, while TCRdb's copy carries only in-frame clones and drops some. The sample lists 150,000 or so clones; 85% to 95% were seen once. This TCR came from a woman aged 55-70 years in good health. The sample was blood. This chain uses TRBV19 with TRBJ1-3, with D perhaps TRBD1 (5 bases). CDR3: CASNSGTANPGNTIYF. CDR3 nucleotide sequence: TGTGCCAGTAACTCCGGGACGGCCAACCCTGGCAACACCATATATTTT.